The 26 T cell receptor beta chains below were found in one sample sequenced in a study of blood T cell repertoires in COVID-19. Produced via immunoSEQ multiplex PCR; TCRdb's table is partial and in-frame only. Counted here are hundreds of thousands of clones, 75% to 90% occurring once; the ten biggest clones make up about 1%. Sequencing input: PBMCs or T cells enriched from blood (not recorded which). The source of these receptors is a young man who had recovered from COVID-19.

The chain combines TRBV7-9 with TRBJ1-1, with 7 bases identical to TRBD1. This CDR3 spans 12 amino acids. The germline V gene has CDR1 SEHNR and CDR2 FQNEAQ (reference sequence). V lost 6 bases and J lost 13; bases outside the gene matches: 11. The CDR3 DNA is TGTGCCAGCAGTCTGGGGGCCAGGGACAGTTTCTTT. Protein sequence: CASSLGARDSFF.

The V call is TRBV15, the J call TRBJ2-5; 8 nucleotides match TRBD2. Germline V gene data show CDR1 as LNHNV and CDR2 as YYDKDF (reference sequence). Unmatched junction bases numbered 1, after V lost 3 bases and J lost 4 bases. The CDR3 loop spans 13 amino acids. The CDR3 region has the DNA TGTGCCACCAGCAGGGGACTAGGAGAGACCCAGTACTTC. It is translated as CATSRGLGETQYF.

This sequence joins TRBV11-3 and TRBJ2-2; D is unresolved. The CDR3 extends over 14 amino acids. Trimming took off 5 bases at V and 0 bases at J, with 7 bases between the two ends. From germline, CDR1 is SGHNT and CDR2 YENEEA. The CDR3 region is CASSPPSNTGELFF. The CDR3 DNA reads TGTGCCAGCAGCCCTCCTTCGAACACCGGGGAGCTGTTTTTT.

The chain is built from TRBV2 and TRBJ2-7; TRBD1 agrees at 10 bases. Germline CDR1 is SNHLY and CDR2 is FYNNEI. The CDR3 totals 15 residues. V was clipped by 5 bases and J by 0 bases; unmatched bases: 4. The CDR3 sequence: CASSKGDRGSYEQYF. Here the CDR3 DNA reads TGTGCCAGCAGTAAGGGGGACAGGGGCTCCTACGAGCAGTACTTC. Drawing the rest from reference TRBV2 and TRBJ2-7, the complete variable domain is EPEVTQTPSHQVTQMGQEVILRCVPISNHLYFYWYRQILGQKVEFLVSFYNNEISEKSEIFDDQFSVERPDGSNFTLKIRSTKLEDSAMYFCASSKGDRGSYEQYFGPGTRLTVT.

The chain combines TRBV24-1 with TRBJ1-1, with D uncertain. The CDR3 extends over 13 amino acids. V gave up 4 bases and J gave up 0 bases, with 5 bases separating them. Germline V CDR1 and CDR2: KGHDR, SFDVKD. The CDR3 reads CATSDRLNTEAFF. Written as DNA, the CDR3 is TGTGCCACCAGTGACCGGTTGAACACTGAAGCTTTCTTT.

The chain joins TRBV28 to TRBJ1-5; maybe TRBD1 (6 bases). This CDR3 region has 15 residues. V dropped 6 bases and J dropped 5 bases, with 17 bases sitting between them. Germline V gene lookup returns CDR1 MDHEN and CDR2 SYDVKM. The CDR3 loop reads CASRSGLQGHQPQHF. In DNA, the CDR3 is TGTGCCAGCAGATCCGGGCTACAGGGACATCAGCCCCAGCATTTT.

The chain employs TRBV19 and TRBJ1-1; D is unresolved. V shed 7 bases and J shed 11 bases, with 14 bases lying between them. The length of the CDR3 is 11 residues. The germline V gene encodes CDR1 LNHDA and CDR2 SQIVND (reference sequence). CDR3 sequence reads: CASTTRRAAFF. The CDR3 DNA reads TGTGCCAGTACCACTAGAAGGGCGGCTTTCTTT.

The CDR3 DNA sequence: TGTGCCACCAGCCTCAGCGGGAGGGCCGCGTACGAGCAGTACTTC. The encoded protein is CATSLSGRAAYEQYF. V and J are TRBV27 and TRBJ2-7; 10 nucleotides align to TRBD2. This CDR3 spans 15 amino acids. J gave up 4 bases and V 10 bases, and 13 bases lay outside the gene matches. Germline V gives CDR1 MNHEY, CDR2 SMNVEV (reference sequence).

The chain uses TRBV7-9 and TRBJ2-7; 10 bases line up with TRBD2. Germline V gene data show CDR1 as SEHNR and CDR2 as FQNEAQ (reference sequence). Trimming cost V 4 bases and J 9 bases; bases outside gene matches: 9. The CDR3 loop spans 14 amino acids. CDR3 loop: CASSSRTSGTPQYF. The CDR3 region has the DNA TGTGCCAGCAGCTCTAGGACTAGCGGTACGCCGCAGTACTTC.

J is TRBJ2-7 and V is TRBV12-3 or TRBV12-4, with TRBD1 identical over 8 bases. This CDR3 contains 13 residues. The V and J ends lost 4 bases and 6 bases, in that order; junction bases with no gene match: 5. Here the CDR3 reads CASSWGQASEQYF. The CDR3 DNA follows: TGTGCCAGCAGTTGGGGACAGGCATCCGAGCAGTACTTC.

The J gene is TRBJ1-5, the V gene TRBV10-3; TRBD1 might be the D (6 bases). Germline values: CDR1 ENHRY, CDR2 SYGVKD. This CDR3 has 16 residues. With 4 bases removed from V and 1 base from J, the gap between germline ends came to 14 bases. Written as DNA, the CDR3 is TGTGCCATCAGTGGTGAGGGAGGGGGGAGCAATCAGCCCCAGCATTTT. It specifies CAISGEGGGSNQPQHF.

The chain joins TRBV5-8 to TRBJ2-7, with 11 bases fitting TRBD1. The ends lost 0 bases at V and 2 bases at J; junction bases unmatched: 4. Germline assignment: CDR1 SGHTS and CDR2 YDEGEE. The CDR3 contains 16 residues. The CDR3 loop reads CASSLAGQGGTYEQYF. The CDR3 DNA sequence: TGTGCCAGCAGCTTGGCGGGACAGGGGGGTACCTACGAGCAGTACTTC. Combining the CDR3 with reference TRBV5-8 and TRBJ2-7 gives the whole variable domain EAGVTQSPTHLIKTRGQQATLRCSPISGHTSVYWYQQALGLGLQFLLWYDEGEERNRGNFPPRFSGRQFPNYSSELNVNALELEDSALYLCASSLAGQGGTYEQYFGPGTRLTVT.

The chain uses TRBV7-9 and TRBJ2-7; no reliable D call. Germline CDR1 reads SEHNR; CDR2 reads FQNEAQ (reference sequence). V dropped 2 bases and J dropped 12 bases, with 32 bases sitting between them. The CDR3 is 18 residues long. The CDR3 loop reads CASSLCFGATNVGCLAYF. The CDR3 DNA reads as TGTGCCAGCAGCTTATGTTTTGGTGCTACCAATGTCGGATGCTTAGCGTACTTC. The full variable domain, with the rest looked up from reference TRBV7-9 and TRBJ2-7, is DTGVSQNPRHKITKRGQNVTFRCDPISEHNRLYWYRQTLGQGPEFLTYFQNEAQLEKSRLLSDRFSAERPKGSFSTLEIQRTEQGDSAMYLCASSLCFGATNVGCLAYFGPGTRLTVT.

The V and J genes are TRBV7-3 and TRBJ2-1, with 11 bases that match TRBD1. The CDR3 contains 15 residues. The junction had 8 bases not matched to a gene; V was cut back by 5 bases and J by 8 bases. CDR1 is SGHTA and CDR2 is FQGTGA in the germline V gene. The CDR3 nucleotides read TGTGCCAGCAGCCCTGGACAGGGGGCATTCTATGAGCAGTTCTTC. It codes for CASSPGQGAFYEQFF.

V gene TRBV4-3 combines with J gene TRBJ1-5; a weak D match, TRBD1 (6 bases). Trimming took off 0 bases at V and 6 bases at J, with 12 bases between the two ends. CDR1 is LGHNA and CDR2 is YSLEER in the germline V gene. The CDR3 consists of 15 residues. The CDR3 here is CASSQDQQGSQPQHF. The DNA for the CDR3 is TGCGCCAGCAGCCAAGATCAACAGGGTAGTCAGCCCCAGCATTTT.

The gene calls are TRBV28 and TRBJ1-5; D unclear. This CDR3 contains 16 residues. V was clipped by 6 bases and J by 4 bases, with 19 bases between them. Germline CDR1 reads MDHEN; CDR2 reads SYDVKM. The CDR3 DNA is TGTGCCAGCAGCCTCCTGGACTCGGTTGGGAATCAGCCCCAGCATTTT. Its protein product is CASSLLDSVGNQPQHF.

V usage is TRBV5-6 and J usage is TRBJ2-7; D may be TRBD2 (6 bases). CDR1 is SGHDT and CDR2 is YYEEEE in the germline V gene. The CDR3 consists of 15 residues. Trimming stripped 3 bases from V and 2 bases from J, with 15 bases between. The CDR3 nucleotides read TGTGCCAGCAGCTGGGAGGACAAGCAACCCTACGAGCAGTACTTC. This encodes CASSWEDKQPYEQYF. The entire variable domain, with the rest obtained from reference TRBV5-6 and TRBJ2-7, is as follows: DAGVTQSPTHLIKTRGQQVTLRCSPKSGHDTVSWYQQALGQGPQFIFQYYEEEERQRGNFPDRFSGHQFPNYSSELNVNALLLGDSALYLCASSWEDKQPYEQYFGPGTRLTVT.

The rearrangement links TRBV11-2 to TRBJ2-1, with 7 nucleotides matching TRBD2. The V segment lost 6 bases and the J segment 6 bases; nucleotides outside the gene matches: 11. This CDR3 is 15 amino acids long. CDR1 SGHAT and CDR2 FQNNGV come from the germline V gene. CDR3 region: CASSPEAPGGNEQFF. CDR3 DNA sequence: TGTGCCAGCAGTCCGGAGGCGCCGGGGGGCAATGAGCAGTTCTTC. The variable domain in full, completed from reference TRBV11-2 and TRBJ2-1, reads EAGVAQSPRYKIIEKRQSVAFWCNPISGHATLYWYQQILGQGPKLLIQFQNNGVVDDSQLPKDRFSAERLKGVDSTLKIQPAKLEDSAVYLCASSPEAPGGNEQFFGPGTRLTVL.

The genes are TRBV21-1 and TRBJ1-2; TRBD1, as called in the table, went unchecked against the DNA. TRBV21-1 corresponds to a pseudogene. CDR3 length equals 16 residues. The CDR3 bases are TGTGCCAGCAGCGCCCCTTATGGGGCCCTGAGGTCTGGCTACACCTTC. This translates into CASSAPYGALRSGYTF.

This clone was seen a handful of times. The chain carries TRBV7-6 and TRBJ2-7; TRBD1 might be the D (5 bases). The V gene lost 7 bases and the J gene lost 0 bases, with 22 bases spanning the gap. Per germline, CDR1 SGHVS and CDR2 FNYEAQ. The length of the CDR3 is 17 residues. The CDR3 protein is CASTSAQGPRSSYEQYF. DNA of the CDR3: TGTGCCAGCACCAGTGCCCAGGGCCCGCGGAGCTCCTACGAGCAGTACTTC.

This chain connects TRBV7-5 to TRBJ2-3; the D call of TRBD2 is as the table states it, not checked on the DNA. TRBV7-5 is termed a pseudogene. CDR3 length: 19 residues. DNA of the CDR3: TGTGCCAGAAGCTTTTCGGTCGGGTGGGCTAGCCGACTCACAGATACGCAGTATTTT. Residues: CARSFSVGWASRLTDTQYF.

A remark on this clone: This sample includes further DNA sequences coding for the same CDR3. The chain carries TRBV19 and TRBJ1-5; D perhaps matches TRBD1 (5 bases). There are 13 residues in the CDR3. Per germline, CDR1 LNHDA and CDR2 SQIVND (reference sequence). The V end was cut by 5 bases, the J end by 6 bases, with 11 bases between. Here the CDR3 DNA reads TGTGCCAGTAGTCGCCAGGGCGGTCAGCCCCAGCATTTT. It is translated as CASSRQGGQPQHF.

The chain combines TRBV21-1 with TRBJ2-7; whether TRBD2, the table's D call, matches the DNA was not checked. TRBV21-1 is annotated as a pseudogene. The CDR3 is 13 residues long. The CDR3, as DNA: TGTGCCAGCAGCAAAGGTGGAGACTACGAGCAGTACTTC. Protein sequence: CASSKGGDYEQYF.

This chain joins TRBV5-1 and TRBJ1-2; tentatively, D is TRBD1 (6 bases). Germline loops: CDR1 SGHRS, CDR2 YFSETQ. The ends were cut back, 4 bases at V and 0 bases at J, with 13 bases in the middle. The CDR3 extends over 15 amino acids. The DNA for the CDR3 is TGCGCCAGCAGCCCCGACCCAGGGGCTAACTATGGCTACACCTTC. Protein sequence: CASSPDPGANYGYTF.

V gene TRBV9 combines with J gene TRBJ2-2; no definite D call. Germline V gene lookup returns CDR1 SGDLS and CDR2 YYNGEE. Trimming shortened V by 4 bases and J by 4 bases, and 8 bases separated the two germline ends. The CDR3 consists of 13 residues. As DNA, the CDR3 is TGTGCCAGCAGCCCCGGCGGCACCGGGGAGCTGTTTTTT. Encoded protein: CASSPGGTGELFF.

The chain carries TRBV30 and TRBJ1-1; D is uncertain. Germline assignment: CDR1 GTSNPN and CDR2 SVGIG (reference sequence). CDR3 size: 13 residues. V gave up 0 bases and J gave up 5 bases, with 10 bases separating them. CDR3 coding DNA: TGTGCCTGGAGTGTGACCTCGAGGACTGAAGCTTTCTTT. Its translation: CAWSVTSRTEAFF.